This TCR beta chain was sequenced during a study of post-analysis software for immune sequencing data. Study-wide context: Both relapsing-remitting and secondary progressive multiple sclerosis featured among the disease courses, as did progressive-relapsing multiple sclerosis. Study-wide findings and caveats: Roughly 5 TRBV segments occurring more often in patients than controls included TRBV5-6, TRBV5-1 and TRBV20-1. People with multiple sclerosis had a significantly lower normalized Chao1 diversity than controls did. Batch-matched samples strongly co-clustered by F measure.

The library was made from cDNA and included unique molecular identifiers. There were about 1 to 10 million T cells, and about 540,000 cDNA molecules came from them. One entry per CDR3 protein, called by TCRdb with MiXCR from the PCR reads. The repertoire holds 430,000 or so distinct CDR3 sequences, 35% to 45% seen once, with 7.6% in the top ten. The CDR3 covers 13 residues. The germline V gene encodes CDR1 SGHTA and CDR2 FQGNSA. Turning to this clonotype: Its target is unknown. One junction end does not reproduce the germline sequence, and a read error may be involved.

The source is a girl aged 2 to 10 with multiple sclerosis. The sample was blood. The chain is built from TRBV7-2 and TRBJ2-1; D is unclear. DNA for the CDR3: TGTGCCGGCAGCCCCGTGGGGTACAATGAGCAGTTCTTC. Protein sequence: CAGSPVGYNEQFF.